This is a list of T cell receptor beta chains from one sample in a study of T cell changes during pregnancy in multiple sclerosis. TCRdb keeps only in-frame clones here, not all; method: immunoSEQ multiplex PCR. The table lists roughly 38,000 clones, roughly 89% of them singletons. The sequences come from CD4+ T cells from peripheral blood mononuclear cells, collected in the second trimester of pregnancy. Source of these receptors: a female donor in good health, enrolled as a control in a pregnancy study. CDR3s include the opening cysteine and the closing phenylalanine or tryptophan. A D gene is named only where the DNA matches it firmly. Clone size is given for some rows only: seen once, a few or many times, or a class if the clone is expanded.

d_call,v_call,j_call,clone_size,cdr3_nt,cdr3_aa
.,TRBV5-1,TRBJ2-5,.,TGCGCCAGCAGCTTTGACGGGGGGCCTACATGGGCCCAGTACTTC,CASSFDGGPTWAQYF
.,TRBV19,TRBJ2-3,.,TGTGCCAGTAGTGATCAGACCTCGGGGATTGATACGCAGTATTTT,CASSDQTSGIDTQYF
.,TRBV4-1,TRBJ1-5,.,TGCGCCAGCAGCCAGACCGGATCAGGAGGACAGCCCCAGCATTTT,CASSQTGSGGQPQHF
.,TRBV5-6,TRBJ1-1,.,TGTGCCAGCAGCTTGAGCTTGGGGCAAATGAACACTGAAGCTTTCTTT,CASSLSLGQMNTEAFF
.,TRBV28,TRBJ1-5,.,TGTGCCAGCAGTTTATGGTCAAGCGGGCCCCAGCATTTT,CASSLWSSGPQHF
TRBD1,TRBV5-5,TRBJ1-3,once,TGTGCCAGCAGCCAATGGACAGGGGTTGGAAACACCATATATTTT,CASSQWTGVGNTIYF
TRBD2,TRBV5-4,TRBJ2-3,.,TGTGCCAGCAGCTCCGGGACTAGCGGGGGAAATACGCAGTATTTT,CASSSGTSGGNTQYF
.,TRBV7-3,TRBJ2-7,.,TGTGCCAGCAGCCCCGGTCCGACCTACGAGCAGTACTTC,CASSPGPTYEQYF
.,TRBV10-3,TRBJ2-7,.,TGTGCCATCAGTGAGAATTCCGAACTGGAGCAGTACTTC,CAISENSELEQYF
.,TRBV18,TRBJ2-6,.,TGTGCCAGCTCACCGCCGGGGTCGGGGGCCAACGTCCTGACTTTC,CASSPPGSGANVLTF
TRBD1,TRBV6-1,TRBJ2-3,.,TGTGCCAGCAGTGACTATAACCCGACAGGGTTGGGAGATACGCAGTATTTT,CASSDYNPTGLGDTQYF
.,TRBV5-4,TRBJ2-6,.,TGTGCCAGCAGCCAAGCATCTGGGGCCAACGTCCTGACTTTC,CASSQASGANVLTF
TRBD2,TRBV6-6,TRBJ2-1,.,TGTGCCATGGCGGGGGGGCGATACAATGAGCAGTTCTTC,CAMAGGRYNEQFF
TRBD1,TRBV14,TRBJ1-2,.,TGTGCCAGCAGCCGGAGACAGGGGGCTAACTATGGCTACACCTTC,CASSRRQGANYGYTF
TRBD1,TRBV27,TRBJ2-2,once,TGTGCCAGCAGTCGCCGACAGGGGTTCGGCACCGGGGAGCTGTTTTTT,CASSRRQGFGTGELFF
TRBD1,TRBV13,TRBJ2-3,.,TGTGCCAGCAGCCCCCCTCCCGACAGGGGGTATACTAGAGATACGCAGTATTTT,CASSPPPDRGYTRDTQYF
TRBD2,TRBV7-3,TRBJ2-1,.,TGTGCCAGCAGGGTACTAGCGGGGACCTACAATGAGCAGTTCTTC,CASRVLAGTYNEQFF
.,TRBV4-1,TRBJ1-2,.,TGCGCCAGCAGCCAAGAAACCAGCGTTAACTATGGCTACACCTTC,CASSQETSVNYGYTF
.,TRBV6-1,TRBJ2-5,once,TGTGCCACTTCCCGGGAAGGAGGCCAAGAGACCCAGTACTTC,CATSREGGQETQYF
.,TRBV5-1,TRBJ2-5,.,TGCGCCAGCAAATCCGGAGAGACCCAGTACTTC,CASKSGETQYF
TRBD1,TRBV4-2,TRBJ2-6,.,TGTGCCAGCAGCCAAGCGGGGACAGGGAAGTCAACTGGGGCCAACGTCCTGACTTTC,CASSQAGTGKSTGANVLTF
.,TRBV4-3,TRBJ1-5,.,TGCGCCAGCAGCCAAGACCCTTATAGCAATCAGCCCCAGCATTTT,CASSQDPYSNQPQHF
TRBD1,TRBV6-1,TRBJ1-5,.,TGTGCCAGCAGTCCGGACAGGAGACAGCCCCAGCATTTT,CASSPDRRQPQHF
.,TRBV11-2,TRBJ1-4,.,TGTGCCAGCAGCCCCGGGACACCTAATGAAAAACTGTTTTTT,CASSPGTPNEKLFF
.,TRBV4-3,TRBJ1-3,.,TGCGCCAGCAGCCAAGACCCCCCGGTACTCGGGAACACCATATATTTT,CASSQDPPVLGNTIYF
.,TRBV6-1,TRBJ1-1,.,TGTGCCAGCACAAAGGGACAGAACACTGAAGCTTTCTTT,CASTKGQNTEAFF
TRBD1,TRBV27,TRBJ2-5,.,TGTGCCAGCAGTCGCGGACAGGGGTACCAAGAGACCCAGTACTTC,CASSRGQGYQETQYF
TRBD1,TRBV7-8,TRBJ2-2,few,TGTGCCAGCAGCCGGGACAGGGGTTTCACCGGGGAGCTGTTTTTT,CASSRDRGFTGELFF
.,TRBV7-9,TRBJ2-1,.,TGTGCCAGCAGGGTTGGACTTCTGGGGAATGAGCAGTTCTTC,CASRVGLLGNEQFF
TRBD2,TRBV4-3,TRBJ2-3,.,TGCGCCAGCAGCCAACTACTAGCGGGGGGCGGTGCAGATACGCAGTATTTT,CASSQLLAGGGADTQYF
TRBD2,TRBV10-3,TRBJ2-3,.,TGTGCCATCTCTAGCGGGGGGCGCACAGATACGCAGTATTTT,CAISSGGRTDTQYF
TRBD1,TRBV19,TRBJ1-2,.,TGTGCCAGTAGTCCGACAGGGGGCCGAGGCTATGGCTACACCTTC,CASSPTGGRGYGYTF
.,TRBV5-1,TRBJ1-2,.,TGCGCCAGCAGCTTGTCCGGGGGGGGGCAGATCTATGGCTACACCTTC,CASSLSGGGQIYGYTF
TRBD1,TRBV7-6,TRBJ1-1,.,TGTGCCAGCAGTGACGACAGGGCAGCTTTCTTT,CASSDDRAAFF
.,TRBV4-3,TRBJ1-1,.,TGCGCCAGCAGCCGCATCACCGCAGCGGGTGGAGCTTTCTTT,CASSRITAAGGAFF
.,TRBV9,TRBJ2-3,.,TGTGCCAGCAGCGTAGTCCTAACCACAGATACGCAGTATTTT,CASSVVLTTDTQYF
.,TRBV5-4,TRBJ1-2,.,TGTGCCAGCAGCTTGAAGGGGGTAGGAGGCTACACCTTC,CASSLKGVGGYTF
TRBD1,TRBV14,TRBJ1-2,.,TGTGCCAGCAGCCAAGCCGGGACAGGGGTATCCGCCTATGGCTACACCTTC,CASSQAGTGVSAYGYTF
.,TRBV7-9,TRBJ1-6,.,TGTGCCAGCAGCTTAGACAGTGATAATTCACCCCTCCACTTT,CASSLDSDNSPLHF
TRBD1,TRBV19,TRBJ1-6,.,TGTGCCAGTAGCAGGACAGGGAGGTCACCCCTCCACTTT,CASSRTGRSPLHF
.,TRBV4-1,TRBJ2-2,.,TGCGCCAGCAGTTCAGGGTTCACCGGGGAGCTGTTTTTT,CASSSGFTGELFF
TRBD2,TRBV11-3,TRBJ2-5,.,TGTGCCAGCAGCCCCCAATCCGGGGGGGGCGCAGAGACCCAGTACTTC,CASSPQSGGGAETQYF
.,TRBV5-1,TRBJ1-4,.,TGCGCCAGCAGCTTGCGCGAAGGAGTAAAACTGTTTTTT,CASSLREGVKLFF
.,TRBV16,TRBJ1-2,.,TGTGCCAGCAGCCAATCTGTGGACAGTGGACGTTATGGCTACACCTTC,CASSQSVDSGRYGYTF
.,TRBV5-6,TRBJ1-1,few,TGTGCCAGCAGCTCCTACACTGAAGCTTTCTTT,CASSSYTEAFF
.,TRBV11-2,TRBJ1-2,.,TGTGCCAGCAGCCCACAGGGTCTACTACTCTATGGCTACACCTTC,CASSPQGLLLYGYTF
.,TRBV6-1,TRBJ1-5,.,TGTGCCAGCAGGGAGGGGTTCAGGCAGCCCCAGCATTTT,CASREGFRQPQHF